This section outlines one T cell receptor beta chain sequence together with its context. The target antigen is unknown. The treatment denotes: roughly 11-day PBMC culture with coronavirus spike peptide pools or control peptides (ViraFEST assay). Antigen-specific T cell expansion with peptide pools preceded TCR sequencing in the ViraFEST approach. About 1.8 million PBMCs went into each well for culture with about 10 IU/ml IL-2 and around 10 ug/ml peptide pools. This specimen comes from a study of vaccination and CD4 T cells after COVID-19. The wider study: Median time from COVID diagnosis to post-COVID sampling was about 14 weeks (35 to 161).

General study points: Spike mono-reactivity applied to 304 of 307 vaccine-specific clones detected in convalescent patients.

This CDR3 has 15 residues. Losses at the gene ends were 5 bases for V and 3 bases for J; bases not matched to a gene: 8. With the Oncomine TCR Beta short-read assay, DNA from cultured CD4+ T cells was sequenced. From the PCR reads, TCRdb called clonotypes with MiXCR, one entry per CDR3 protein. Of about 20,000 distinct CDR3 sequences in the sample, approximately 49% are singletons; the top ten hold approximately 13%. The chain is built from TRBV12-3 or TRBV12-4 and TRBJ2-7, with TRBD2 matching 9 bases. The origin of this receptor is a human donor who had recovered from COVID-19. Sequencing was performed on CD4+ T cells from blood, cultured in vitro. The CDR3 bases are TGTGCCAGCAGTCCTCCATTAGCGGGGGTCTACGAGCAGTACTTC. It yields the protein CASSPPLAGVYEQYF.